This T cell receptor beta chain was obtained from a study of cytomegalovirus exposure and HLA in healthy donors. General study findings and limits: Common viral pathogens seemed to be connected with several of the most significant clusters, according to a later analysis.

The PCR contained 60 Vbeta and 13 Jbeta primers. Clones were sequenced by immunoSEQ multiplex PCR, and TCRdb holds only the in-frame ones, with some missing. This sample has over 50,000 clones, with around 89% found just once. Participants comprised healthy donors of bone marrow. V dropped 5 bases and J dropped 8; count of bases not matched to a gene: 5. Per the germline V gene, CDR1 is SGHNT and CDR2 is YYREEE (reference sequence). This CDR3 has 13 amino acids. For this clone: Antigen: not known.

The J gene is TRBJ1-2, the V gene TRBV5-4; 11 bases fit TRBD1. The TCR comes from a young man in good health and CMV-seropositive. Sequenced input: PBMCs. The CDR3 coding sequence is TGTGCCAGCAGACCGGACAGGGGGCTCGGCTACACCTTC. Translated: CASRPDRGLGYTF.